This T cell receptor (beta chain) originates from a study of blood T cell repertoires in COVID-19. CDR1 and CDR2 (germline): MNHNY, SVGAGI (reference sequence). Trimming shortened V by 2 bases and J by 7 bases, and 15 bases separated the two germline ends. This CDR3 spans 14 amino acids. In the original processing: It was from reference gene primer amplification that nucleated cell counts were estimated. Profiled with immunoSEQ multiplex PCR; TCRdb holds only in-frame clones, not every one. V and J calls and clone size are as listed in that table; D and trimming were resolved from the DNA. The sample lists fewer than 250,000 clones, about 88% occurring once.

This chain connects TRBV6-6 to TRBJ2-7; unclear D gene. This TCR was recovered from a woman aged 35 to 49 who had recovered from COVID-19. The source material was peripheral blood. The CDR3 DNA is TGTGCCAGCAGTTACCCTGAATCGGGTAGTGAGCAGTACTTC. Translated, it gives CASSYPESGSEQYF.